This TCR beta chain comes out of a study of vaccination effects on CD4 cells after COVID-19. For the study at large: Post-vaccine sampling took place a median of 72 days after the second dose.

This table comes from immunoSEQ multiplex PCR, and its TCRdb copy is limited to in-frame clones, with some not included. The sample has tens of thousands of clones; roughly 80% are singletons. After around ten days in culture, the CD4+ T cells were isolated. The person was diagnosed with PCR-confirmed SARS-CoV-2 infection between March and December 2020. Two-dose vaccination with either BNT162b2 or mRNA-1273 was given to the participants. The CDR3 spans 16 residues. Germline assignment: CDR1 LGHNA and CDR2 YSLEER. The V end lost 0 bases, the J end lost 4 bases, and 12 bases lay between the germline ends. About this clone: Its cognate antigen is unknown.

This TCR came from a human donor who had a prior SARS-CoV-2 infection. The chain employs TRBV4-3 and TRBJ1-4; no clear D gene. The sample was CD4+ T cells from PBMCs cultured without peptide, taken after COVID-19 vaccination. In DNA form, the CDR3 reads TGCGCCAGCAGCCAAGATCGAGGCCCACGTAATGAAAAACTGTTTTTT. It encodes CASSQDRGPRNEKLFF.